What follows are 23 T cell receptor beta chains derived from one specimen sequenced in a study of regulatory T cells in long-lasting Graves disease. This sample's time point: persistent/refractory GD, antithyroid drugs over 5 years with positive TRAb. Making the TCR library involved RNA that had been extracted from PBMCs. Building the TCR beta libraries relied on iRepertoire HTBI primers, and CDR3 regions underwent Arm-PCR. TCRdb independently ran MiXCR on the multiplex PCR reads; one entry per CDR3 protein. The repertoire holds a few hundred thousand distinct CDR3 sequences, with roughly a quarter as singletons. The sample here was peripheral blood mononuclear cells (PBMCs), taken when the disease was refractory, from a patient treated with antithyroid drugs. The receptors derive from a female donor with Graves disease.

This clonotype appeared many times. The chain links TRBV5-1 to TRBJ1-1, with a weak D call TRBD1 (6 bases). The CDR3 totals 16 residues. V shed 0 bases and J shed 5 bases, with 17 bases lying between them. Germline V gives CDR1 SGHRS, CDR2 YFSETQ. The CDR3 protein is CASSLVFRGVRTEAFF. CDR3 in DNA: TGCGCCAGCAGCTTGGTCTTCAGGGGAGTAAGGACTGAAGCTTTCTTT. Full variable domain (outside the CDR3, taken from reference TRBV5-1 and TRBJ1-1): KAGVTQTPRYLIKTRGQQVTLSCSPISGHRSVSWYQQTPGQGLQFLFEYFSETQRNKGNFPGRFSGRQFSNSRSEMNVSTLELGDSALYLCASSLVFRGVRTEAFFGQGTRLTVV.

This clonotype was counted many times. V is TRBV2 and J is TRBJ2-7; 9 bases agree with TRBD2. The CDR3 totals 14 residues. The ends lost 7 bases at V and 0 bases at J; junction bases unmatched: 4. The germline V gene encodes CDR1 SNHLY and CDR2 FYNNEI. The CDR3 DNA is TGTGCCAGCAAAGAGCGGGAGGCCTCCTACGAGCAGTACTTC. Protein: CASKEREASYEQYF.

The CDR3 loop reads CATSRDDVADSSYEQYF. CDR3 nucleotides: TGTGCCACCAGCAGAGATGATGTAGCCGACAGCTCCTACGAGCAGTACTTC. The rearrangement joins TRBV15 to TRBJ2-7; possible D gene TRBD1, 5 bases. CDR1 and CDR2 from the germline V gene are LNHNV and YYDKDF (reference sequence). V was cut by 0 bases and J by 0 bases, with 15 bases left in between. CDR3 length: 17 residues.

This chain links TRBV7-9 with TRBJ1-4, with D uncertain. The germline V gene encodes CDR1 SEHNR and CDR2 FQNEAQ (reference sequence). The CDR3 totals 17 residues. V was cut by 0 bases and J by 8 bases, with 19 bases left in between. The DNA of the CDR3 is TGTGCCAGCAGCTTAGCAAATTCTCGGGAATCGCGAGAAAAACTGTTTTTT. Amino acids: CASSLANSRESREKLFF.

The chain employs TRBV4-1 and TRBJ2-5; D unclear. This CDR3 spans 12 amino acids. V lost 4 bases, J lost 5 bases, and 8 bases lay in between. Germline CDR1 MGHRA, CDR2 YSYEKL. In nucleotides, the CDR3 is TGCGCCAGCAGCCCGAACGGTGAGACCCAGTACTTC. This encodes CASSPNGETQYF.

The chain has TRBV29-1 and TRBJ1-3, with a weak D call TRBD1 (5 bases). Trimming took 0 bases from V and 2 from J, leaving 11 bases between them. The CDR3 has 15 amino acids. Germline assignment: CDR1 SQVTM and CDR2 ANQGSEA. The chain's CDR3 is CSVEDQGRPGNTIYF. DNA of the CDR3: TGCAGCGTTGAAGATCAGGGTCGCCCTGGAAACACCATATATTTT.

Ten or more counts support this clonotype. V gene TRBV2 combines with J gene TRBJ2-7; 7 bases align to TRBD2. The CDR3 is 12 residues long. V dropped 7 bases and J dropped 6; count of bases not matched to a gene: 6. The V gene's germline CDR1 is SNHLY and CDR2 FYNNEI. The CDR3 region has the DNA TGTGCCAGCAATGGACTAGATAGCGAGCAGTACTTC. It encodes CASNGLDSEQYF.

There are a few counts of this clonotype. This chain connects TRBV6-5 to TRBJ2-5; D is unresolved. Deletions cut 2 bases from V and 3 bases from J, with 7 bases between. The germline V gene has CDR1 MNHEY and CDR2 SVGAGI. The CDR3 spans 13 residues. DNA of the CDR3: TGTGCCAGCAGTTACCGAATAGAAGAGACCCAGTACTTC. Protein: CASSYRIEETQYF.

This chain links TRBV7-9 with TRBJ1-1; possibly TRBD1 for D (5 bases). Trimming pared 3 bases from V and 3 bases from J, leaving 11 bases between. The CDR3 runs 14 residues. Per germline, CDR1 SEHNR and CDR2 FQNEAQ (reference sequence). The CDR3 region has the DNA TGTGCCAGCAGCTTCCGGGACGGTGACACTGAAGCTTTCTTT. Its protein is CASSFRDGDTEAFF.

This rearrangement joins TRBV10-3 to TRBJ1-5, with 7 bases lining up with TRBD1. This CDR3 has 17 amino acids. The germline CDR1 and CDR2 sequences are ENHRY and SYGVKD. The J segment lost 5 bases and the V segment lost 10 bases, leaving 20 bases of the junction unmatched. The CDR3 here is CATDPTGVNRGYQPQHF. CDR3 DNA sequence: TGTGCCACCGACCCGACCGGGGTAAACAGGGGTTATCAGCCCCAGCATTTT.

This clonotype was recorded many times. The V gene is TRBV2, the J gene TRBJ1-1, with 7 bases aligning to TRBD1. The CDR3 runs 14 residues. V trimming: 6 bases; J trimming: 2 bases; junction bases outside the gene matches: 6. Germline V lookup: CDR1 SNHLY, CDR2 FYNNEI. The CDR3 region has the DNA TGTGCCAGCAGGATCGGGACAGCTAACACTGAAGCTTTCTTT. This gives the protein CASRIGTANTEAFF.

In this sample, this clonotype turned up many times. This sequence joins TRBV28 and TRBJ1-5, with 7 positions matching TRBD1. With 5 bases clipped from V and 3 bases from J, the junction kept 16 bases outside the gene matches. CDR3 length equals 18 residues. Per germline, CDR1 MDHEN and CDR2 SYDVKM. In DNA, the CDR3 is TGTGCCAGCAGTACCGACGTGGGTTGGGACAGATTCAATCAGCCCCAGCATTTT. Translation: CASSTDVGWDRFNQPQHF. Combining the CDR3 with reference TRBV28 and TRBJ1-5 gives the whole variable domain DVKVTQSSRYLVKRTGEKVFLECVQDMDHENMFWYRQDPGLGLRLIYFSYDVKMKEKGDIPEGYSVSREKKERFSLILESASTNQTSMYLCASSTDVGWDRFNQPQHFGDGTRLSIL.

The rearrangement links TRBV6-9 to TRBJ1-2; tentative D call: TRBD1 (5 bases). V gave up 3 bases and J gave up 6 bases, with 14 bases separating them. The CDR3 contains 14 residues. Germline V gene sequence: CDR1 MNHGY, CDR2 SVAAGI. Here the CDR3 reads CASSYGGEGDGYTF. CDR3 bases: TGTGCCAGCAGTTACGGGGGAGAGGGAGATGGCTACACCTTC.

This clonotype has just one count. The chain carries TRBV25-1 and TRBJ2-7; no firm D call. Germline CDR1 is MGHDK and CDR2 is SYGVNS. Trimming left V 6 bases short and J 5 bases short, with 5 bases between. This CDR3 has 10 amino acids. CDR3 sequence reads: CASRSHEQYF. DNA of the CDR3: TGTGCCAGCAGATCGCACGAGCAGTACTTC.

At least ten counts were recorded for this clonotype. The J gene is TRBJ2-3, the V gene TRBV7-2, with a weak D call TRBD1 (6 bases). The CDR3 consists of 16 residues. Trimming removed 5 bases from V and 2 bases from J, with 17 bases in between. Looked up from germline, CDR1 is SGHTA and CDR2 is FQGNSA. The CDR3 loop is CASSPAGARNTDTQYF. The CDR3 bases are TGTGCCAGCAGCCCAGCAGGGGCTCGTAACACAGATACGCAGTATTTT.

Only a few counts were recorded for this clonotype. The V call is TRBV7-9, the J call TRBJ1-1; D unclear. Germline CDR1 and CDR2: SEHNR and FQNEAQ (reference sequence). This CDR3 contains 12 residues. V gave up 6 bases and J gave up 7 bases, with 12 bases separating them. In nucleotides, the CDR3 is TGTGCCAGCAGTCCCGGACGGGATGAAGCTTTCTTT. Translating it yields CASSPGRDEAFF.

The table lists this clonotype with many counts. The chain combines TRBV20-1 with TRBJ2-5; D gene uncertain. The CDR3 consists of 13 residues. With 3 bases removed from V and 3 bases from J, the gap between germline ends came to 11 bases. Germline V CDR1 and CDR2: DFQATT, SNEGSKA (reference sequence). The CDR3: CSASRDRKETQYF. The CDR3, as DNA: TGCAGTGCTAGTAGGGATAGGAAAGAGACCCAGTACTTC.

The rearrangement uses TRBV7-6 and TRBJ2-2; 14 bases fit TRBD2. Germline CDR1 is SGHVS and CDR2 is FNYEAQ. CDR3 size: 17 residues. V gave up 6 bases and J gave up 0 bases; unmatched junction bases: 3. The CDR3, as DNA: TGTGCCAGCAGGCCGGGACTAGCGGGAGCGAACACCGGGGAGCTGTTTTTT. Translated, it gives CASRPGLAGANTGELFF.

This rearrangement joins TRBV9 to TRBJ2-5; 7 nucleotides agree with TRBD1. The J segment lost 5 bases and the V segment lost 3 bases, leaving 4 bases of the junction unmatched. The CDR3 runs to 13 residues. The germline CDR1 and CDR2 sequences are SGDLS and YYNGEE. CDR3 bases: TGTGCCAGCAGCGACGGGACAGAGGAGACCCAGTACTTC. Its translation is CASSDGTEETQYF. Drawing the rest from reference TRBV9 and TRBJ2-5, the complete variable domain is DSGVTQTPKHLITATGQRVTLRCSPRSGDLSVYWYQQSLDQGLQFLIQYYNGEERAKGNILERFSAQQFPDLHSELNLSSLELGDSALYFCASSDGTEETQYFGPGTRLLVL.

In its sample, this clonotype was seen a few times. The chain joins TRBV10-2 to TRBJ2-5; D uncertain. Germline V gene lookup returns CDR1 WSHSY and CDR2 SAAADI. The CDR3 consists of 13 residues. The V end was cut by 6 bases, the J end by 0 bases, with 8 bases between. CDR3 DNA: TGCGCCAGCAGCCAATCGTACCAAGAGACCCAGTACTTC. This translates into CASSQSYQETQYF.

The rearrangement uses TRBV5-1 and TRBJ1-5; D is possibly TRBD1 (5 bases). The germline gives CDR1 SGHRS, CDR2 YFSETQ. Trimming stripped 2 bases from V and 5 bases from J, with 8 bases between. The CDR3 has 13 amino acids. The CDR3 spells CASSFAGDQPQHF. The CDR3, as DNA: TGCGCCAGCAGCTTTGCGGGGGATCAGCCCCAGCATTTT.

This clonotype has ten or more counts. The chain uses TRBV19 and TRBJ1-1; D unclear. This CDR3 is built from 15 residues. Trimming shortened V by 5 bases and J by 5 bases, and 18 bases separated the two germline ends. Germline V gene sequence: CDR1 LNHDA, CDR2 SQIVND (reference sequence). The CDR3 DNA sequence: TGTGCCAGTAGTCGTCCTGGTTCGGGCCCGACTGAAGCTTTCTTT. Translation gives CASSRPGSGPTEAFF.

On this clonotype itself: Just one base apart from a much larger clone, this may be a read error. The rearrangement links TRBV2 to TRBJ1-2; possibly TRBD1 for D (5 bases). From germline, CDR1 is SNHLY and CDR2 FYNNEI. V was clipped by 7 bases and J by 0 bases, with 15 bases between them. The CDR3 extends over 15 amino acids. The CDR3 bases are TGTGCCAGCATGCGAGGGGAAACGCCTAACTATGGCTACACCTTC. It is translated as CASMRGETPNYGYTF.